The 27 T cell receptor beta chains below come from one sample, sequenced in a study of CD8 T cells in Susac syndrome. Random hexamers primed reverse transcription of roughly 0.5 to 1 ug RNA. In TCRdb, the immunoSEQ multiplex PCR reads were re-called with MiXCR into one record per CDR3 protein. The top ten hold over 0.095% of the sample, which has 160,000 or so distinct CDR3 sequences, 94% seen once. The sequenced sample was CD4+ T cells from PBMCs. These receptor sequences come from a human donor with Susac syndrome.

This sequence joins TRBV19 and TRBJ2-1; TRBD1 matches 8 bases. The ends lost 8 bases at V and 5 bases at J; junction bases unmatched: 5. In germline, CDR1 is LNHDA, CDR2 SQIVND (reference sequence). The CDR3 runs 13 residues. CDR3 nucleotide sequence: TGTGCCAGTTCGGGACAGGTTAACAATGAGCAGTTCTTC. The encoded protein is CASSGQVNNEQFF.

The rearrangement uses TRBV3-1 and TRBJ1-1; TRBD1 aligns across 7 bases. CDR3 length: 15 amino acids. Germline trimming cut 3 bases from V and 4 bases from J; bases unmatched to any gene: 8. Germline CDR1 LGHDT, CDR2 YNNKEL (reference sequence). As DNA, the CDR3 is TGTGCCAGCAGCCACCGACAGGGAGGCGGCACTGAAGCTTTCTTT. Its translation: CASSHRQGGGTEAFF.

This chain uses TRBV20-1 with TRBJ1-4, with TRBD1 matching over 8 bases. The junction had 4 bases not matched to a gene; V was cut back by 1 base and J by 0 bases. Germline CDR1 reads DFQATT; CDR2 reads SNEGSKA (reference sequence). CDR3 length equals 16 residues. CDR3 protein: CSARGQGRTTNEKLFF. CDR3 nucleotides: TGCAGTGCTAGAGGACAGGGGAGGACAACTAATGAAAAACTGTTTTTT.

Here the CDR3 reads CASSQQGARLGSTEAFF. In DNA form, the CDR3 reads TGTGCCAGCAGTCAGCAGGGGGCGCGACTTGGGAGCACTGAAGCTTTCTTT. V and J are TRBV6-1 and TRBJ1-1; 8 positions agree with TRBD1. V shed 5 bases, J shed 4 bases, and the junction held 15 bases outside the gene matches. This CDR3 is built from 17 residues. CDR1 and CDR2 (germline): MNHNS, SASEGT.

This chain links TRBV7-9 with TRBJ1-6; 7 bases line up with TRBD1. The CDR3 is made up of 16 amino acids. Germline CDR1 is SEHNR and CDR2 is FQNEAQ (reference sequence). The ends lost 6 bases at V and 9 bases at J; junction bases unmatched: 14. The chain's CDR3 is CASSLLTTGAGSPLHF. The CDR3 DNA is TGTGCCAGCAGTCTCCTGACTACAGGGGCGGGTTCACCCCTCCACTTT.

The J gene is TRBJ1-2, the V gene TRBV3-1, with 7 nucleotides matching TRBD1. The junction had 11 bases not matched to a gene; V was cut back by 3 bases and J by 4 bases. The CDR3 extends over 16 amino acids. Germline assignment: CDR1 LGHDT and CDR2 YNNKEL (reference sequence). The CDR3 DNA reads TGTGCCAGCAGCCATTCGGACCCAGGGGGACGCTATGGCTACACCTTC. This translates into CASSHSDPGGRYGYTF.

The V and J genes are TRBV19 and TRBJ1-1, with a weak D call TRBD1 (5 bases). Trimming shortened V by 6 bases and J by 11 bases, and 19 bases separated the two germline ends. Germline CDR1 LNHDA, CDR2 SQIVND (reference sequence). This CDR3 comprises 13 residues. The DNA of the CDR3 is TGTGCCAGTAGAGGACAAGGAACACTGCAGGCTTTCTTT. This encodes CASRGQGTLQAFF.

The chain is built from TRBV20-1 and TRBJ2-7; 9 bases are shared with TRBD1. The CDR3 consists of 15 residues. CDR1 and CDR2 from the germline V gene are DFQATT and SNEGSKA (reference sequence). V lost 2 bases, J lost 2 bases, and 7 bases stayed unmatched. This CDR3 reads CSARIFGQGTYEQYF. As DNA, the CDR3 is TGCAGTGCTAGAATTTTTGGACAGGGGACCTACGAGCAGTACTTC.

This clonotype appeared once. V and J are TRBV20-1 and TRBJ2-1, with 7 bases identical to TRBD1. Germline values: CDR1 DFQATT, CDR2 SNEGSKA (reference sequence). CDR3 length: 13 amino acids. With V trimmed by 5 bases and J by 5 bases, 6 bases remained unmatched. The CDR3 nucleotides read TGCAGTGCTGGGGGACAGAAAAACAATGAGCAGTTCTTC. This gives the protein CSAGGQKNNEQFF.

The rearrangement uses TRBV29-1 and TRBJ1-2; D remains ambiguous. Trimming cost V 4 bases and J 4 bases, with 7 bases left between them. CDR1 is SQVTM and CDR2 is ANQGSEA in the germline V gene. The CDR3 extends over 11 amino acids. CDR3 loop: CSVVVAYGYTF. The CDR3 bases are TGCAGCGTTGTTGTGGCCTATGGCTACACCTTC.

The chain employs TRBV5-4 and TRBJ1-1, with unresolved D. V lost 0 bases, J lost 2 bases, and 2 bases lay in between. The CDR3 is 12 residues long. The germline gives CDR1 SGHNT, CDR2 YYREEE (reference sequence). DNA of the CDR3: TGTGCCAGCAGCTTGGATAACACTGAAGCTTTCTTT. It is translated as CASSLDNTEAFF.

V usage is TRBV3-1 and J usage is TRBJ2-3, with TRBD1 identical over 8 bases. The germline V gene encodes CDR1 LGHDT and CDR2 YNNKEL (reference sequence). Trimming removed 2 bases from V and 4 bases from J; junction bases left unmatched: 5. There are 15 residues in the CDR3. Here the CDR3 DNA reads TGTGCCAGCAGCCAACCGAACAGGGGGGCAGATACGCAGTATTTT. This sequence encodes CASSQPNRGADTQYF.

The CDR3 coding sequence is TGTGCCAGCAGCCTACTAGCGAGGACAGATACGCAGTATTTT. Encoded protein: CASSLLARTDTQYF. The V gene is TRBV3-1, the J gene TRBJ2-3, with 7 bases lining up with TRBD2. With 4 bases clipped from V and 3 bases from J, the junction kept 4 bases outside the gene matches. The CDR3 loop spans 14 amino acids. The germline V gene has CDR1 LGHDT and CDR2 YNNKEL (reference sequence).

The V and J genes are TRBV29-1 and TRBJ2-3; 7 nucleotides agree with TRBD2. The CDR3 contains 13 residues. Germline CDR1 is SQVTM and CDR2 is ANQGSEA. V was clipped by 5 bases and J by 1 base; unmatched bases: 3. CDR3: CSVRAGGTDTQYF. In nucleotides, the CDR3 is TGCAGCGTTAGGGCGGGGGGCACAGATACGCAGTATTTT.

V is TRBV4-2 and J is TRBJ2-7; the D gene could be TRBD1 or TRBD2 (6 bases each). Per germline, CDR1 LGHNA and CDR2 YNFKEQ. V dropped 1 base and J dropped 2 bases, with 15 bases sitting between them. CDR3 length: 16 residues. The CDR3 DNA reads as TGTGCCAGCAGCCAAGGTGGAGGGGGGAGAACCTACGAGCAGTACTTC. Its translation is CASSQGGGGRTYEQYF.

The gene calls are TRBV29-1 and TRBJ2-1, with D unclear. This CDR3 has 11 residues. The V and J ends lost 6 bases and 8 bases respectively, with 11 bases between them. The germline gives CDR1 SQVTM, CDR2 ANQGSEA. The DNA for the CDR3 is TGCAGCGTGAACAACGTGGATGAGCAGTTCTTC. This gives the protein CSVNNVDEQFF.

The chain is built from TRBV6-6 and TRBJ1-5; 7 nucleotides match TRBD1. From germline, CDR1 is MNHNY and CDR2 SVGAGI (reference sequence). This CDR3 spans 15 amino acids. J gave up 5 bases and V 6 bases, and 10 bases lay outside the gene matches. The CDR3 region is CASSSRGQGDQPQHF. The CDR3 coding sequence is TGTGCCAGCAGCTCCCGAGGGCAGGGGGATCAGCCCCAGCATTTT.

This chain links TRBV9 with TRBJ2-1; no definite D call. Germline-derived CDR1 and CDR2 are SGDLS and YYNGEE. Trimming took off 1 base at V and 5 bases at J, with 4 bases between the two ends. The CDR3 length is 12 residues. The CDR3 region is CASSVKDNEQFF. CDR3 in DNA: TGTGCCAGCAGCGTAAAAGACAATGAGCAGTTCTTC.

V and J are TRBV2 and TRBJ1-1, with 7 nucleotides matching TRBD1. The CDR3 has 14 amino acids. J was trimmed by 0 bases and V by 5 bases; bases with no gene match: 3. CDR1 and CDR2 (germline): SNHLY, FYNNEI. DNA of the CDR3: TGTGCCAGCAGTCTCGGGACAGTGAACACTGAAGCTTTCTTT. Translation: CASSLGTVNTEAFF.

V and J are TRBV18 and TRBJ2-3; the D is unclear. The germline gives CDR1 KGHSH, CDR2 LQKENI. This CDR3 has 14 amino acids. V gave up 1 base and J gave up 1 base, with 6 bases separating them. Here the CDR3 reads CASSPLQGTDTQYF. CDR3 nucleotides: TGTGCCAGCTCACCACTTCAGGGCACAGATACGCAGTATTTT.

This chain links TRBV20-1 with TRBJ2-2; TRBD2 matches at 8 bases. Germline loops: CDR1 DFQATT, CDR2 SNEGSKA (reference sequence). After removal of 1 base from V and 4 bases from J, the junction contained 5 bases not matched to a gene. This CDR3 is built from 15 residues. In nucleotides, the CDR3 is TGCAGTGCTAGAGGAGCGGGGGTGCTCACCGGGGAGCTGTTTTTT. Translating it yields CSARGAGVLTGELFF.

The chain uses TRBV18 and TRBJ1-1; D is unresolved. The V end was cut by 2 bases, the J end by 3 bases, with 10 bases between. The CDR3 has 14 residues. Germline V CDR1 and CDR2: KGHSH, LQKENI. The chain's CDR3 is CASSPGMGDTEAFF. The DNA for the CDR3 is TGTGCCAGCTCACCAGGGATGGGTGACACTGAAGCTTTCTTT.

With respect to this clonotype: The junction does not match germline at one end; this may be a read error. The chain links TRBV15 to TRBJ1-1; possible D gene TRBD1, 5 bases. The CDR3 is made up of 16 amino acids. Looked up from germline, CDR1 is LNHNV and CDR2 is YYDKDF (reference sequence). In nucleotides, the CDR3 is TGTGCCACCAGCAGAGATACGGCAGGGTGGAACGCTGAAGCTTTCTTT. The encoded protein is CATSRDTAGWNAEAFF.

J is TRBJ2-4 and V is TRBV12-3 or TRBV12-4; 12 bases agree with TRBD2. The CDR3 totals 16 residues. V was pared by 3 bases and J by 1 base, with 1 base of the junction left unmatched. The CDR3 sequence: CASSFLAGGAKNIQYF. CDR3 coding DNA: TGTGCCAGCAGTTTCCTAGCGGGGGGGGCCAAAAACATTCAGTACTTC.

The J gene is TRBJ2-1, the V gene TRBV29-1; no definite D call. Germline V gives CDR1 SQVTM, CDR2 ANQGSEA. This CDR3 is 13 amino acids long. Trimming stripped 6 bases from V and 1 base from J, with 10 bases between. The CDR3 is CSVRRVSYNEQFF. For the CDR3, the DNA is TGCAGCGTCCGCCGGGTATCCTACAATGAGCAGTTCTTC.

The chain employs TRBV2 and TRBJ2-3; 13 nucleotides line up with TRBD2. Germline assignment: CDR1 SNHLY and CDR2 FYNNEI. This CDR3 has 17 residues. With 10 bases clipped from V and 1 base from J, the junction kept 11 bases outside the gene matches. This CDR3 is CATARTSGGQGTDTQYF. The CDR3 DNA follows: TGTGCCACAGCAAGGACTAGCGGGGGCCAAGGCACAGATACGCAGTATTTT.

This chain uses TRBV5-4 with TRBJ2-3; D is perhaps TRBD1 or TRBD2 (5 bases each). CDR3 size: 14 residues. The V and J ends lost 0 bases and 7 bases respectively, with 12 bases between them. Germline V CDR1 and CDR2: SGHNT, YYREEE (reference sequence). CDR3 in amino acids: CASSLAREGNTQYF. The DNA of the CDR3 is TGTGCCAGCAGCTTGGCCCGCGAGGGGAATACGCAGTATTTT.